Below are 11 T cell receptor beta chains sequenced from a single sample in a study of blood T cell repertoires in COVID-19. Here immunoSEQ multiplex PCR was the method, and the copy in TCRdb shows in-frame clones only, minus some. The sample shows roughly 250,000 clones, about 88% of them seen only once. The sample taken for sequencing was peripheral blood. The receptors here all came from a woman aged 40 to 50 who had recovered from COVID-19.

The CDR3 DNA reads TGTGCCAGCAGCTTAGGGTTCGGCGGCCGGGGGACCCAGTACTTC. Amino acids: CASSLGFGGRGTQYF. The J gene is TRBJ2-5, the V gene TRBV7-2; perhaps TRBD2 as D (5 bases). The CDR3 is 15 residues long. Germline CDR1 is SGHTA and CDR2 is FQGNSA. The ends were cut back, 1 base at V and 7 bases at J, with 16 bases in the middle.

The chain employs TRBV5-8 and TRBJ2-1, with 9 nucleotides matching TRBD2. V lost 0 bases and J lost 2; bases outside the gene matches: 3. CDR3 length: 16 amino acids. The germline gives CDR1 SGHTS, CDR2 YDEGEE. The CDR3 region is CASSLGQREAYNEQFF. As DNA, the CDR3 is TGTGCCAGCAGCTTGGGCCAGCGGGAGGCCTACAATGAGCAGTTCTTC.

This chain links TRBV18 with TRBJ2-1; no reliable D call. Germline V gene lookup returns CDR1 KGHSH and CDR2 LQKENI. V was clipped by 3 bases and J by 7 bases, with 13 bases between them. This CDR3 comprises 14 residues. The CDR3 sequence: CASSPLTSLNEQFF. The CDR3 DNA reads TGTGCCAGCTCACCCCTAACCTCCCTAAATGAGCAGTTCTTC.

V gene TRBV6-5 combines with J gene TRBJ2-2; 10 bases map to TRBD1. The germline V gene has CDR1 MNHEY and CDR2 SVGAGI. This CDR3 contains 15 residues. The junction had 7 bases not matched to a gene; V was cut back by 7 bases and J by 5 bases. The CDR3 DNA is TGTGCCAGCACCGAGACAGGGGGCCGAACCGGGGAGCTGTTTTTT. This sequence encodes CASTETGGRTGELFF.

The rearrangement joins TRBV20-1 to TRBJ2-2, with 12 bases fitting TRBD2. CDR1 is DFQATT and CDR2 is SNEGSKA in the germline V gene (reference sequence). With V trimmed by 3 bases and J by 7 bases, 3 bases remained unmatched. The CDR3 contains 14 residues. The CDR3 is CSASPSGRGGELFF. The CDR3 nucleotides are TGCAGTGCTAGTCCTAGCGGGAGGGGCGGGGAGCTGTTTTTT.

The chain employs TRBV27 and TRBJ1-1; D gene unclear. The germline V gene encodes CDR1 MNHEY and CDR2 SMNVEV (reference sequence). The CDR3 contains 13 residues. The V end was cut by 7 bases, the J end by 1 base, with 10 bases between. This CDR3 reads CASTGIANTEAFF. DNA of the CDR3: TGTGCCAGCACGGGGATTGCGAACACTGAAGCTTTCTTT.

CDR3 region: CASSGYSGVNQPQHF. The CDR3 nucleotides are TGTGCCAGCAGCGGATACAGCGGGGTCAATCAGCCCCAGCATTTT. V and J are TRBV27 and TRBJ1-5; D is undetermined. The CDR3 has 15 amino acids. Germline V gene sequence: CDR1 MNHEY, CDR2 SMNVEV (reference sequence). The germline V and J ends were trimmed by 6 bases and 3 bases, with 15 bases remaining between them.

The CDR3 bases are TGTGCCAGCAGCTCGGGACAGGGTCGCTCTGGAAACACCATATATTTT. This gives the protein CASSSGQGRSGNTIYF. The chain links TRBV7-2 to TRBJ1-3, with 9 positions matching TRBD1. The ends lost 4 bases at V and 0 bases at J; junction bases unmatched: 4. Per the germline V gene, CDR1 is SGHTA and CDR2 is FQGNSA. The CDR3 is 16 amino acids.

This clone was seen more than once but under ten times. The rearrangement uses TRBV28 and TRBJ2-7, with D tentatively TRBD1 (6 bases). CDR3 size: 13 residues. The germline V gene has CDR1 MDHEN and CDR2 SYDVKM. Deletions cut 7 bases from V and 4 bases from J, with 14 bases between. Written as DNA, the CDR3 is TGTGCCAGCACCTCCGGGACAATGTACGAGCAGTACTTC. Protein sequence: CASTSGTMYEQYF.

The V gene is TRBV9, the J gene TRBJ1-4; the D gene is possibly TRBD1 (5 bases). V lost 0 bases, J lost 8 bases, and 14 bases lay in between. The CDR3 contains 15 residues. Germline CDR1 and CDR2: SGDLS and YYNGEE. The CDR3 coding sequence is TGTGCCAGCAGCGTAGCTAGGTGGGGCTGGGAAAAACTGTTTTTT. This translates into CASSVARWGWEKLFF.

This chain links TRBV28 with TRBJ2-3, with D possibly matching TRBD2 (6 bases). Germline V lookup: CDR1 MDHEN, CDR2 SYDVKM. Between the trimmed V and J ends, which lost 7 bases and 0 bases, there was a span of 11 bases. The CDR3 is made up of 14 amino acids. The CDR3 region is CASTLGGSTDTQYF. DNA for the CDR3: TGTGCCAGCACCCTTGGAGGGAGCACAGATACGCAGTATTTT. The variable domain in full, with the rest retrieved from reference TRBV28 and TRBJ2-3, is DVKVTQSSRYLVKRTGEKVFLECVQDMDHENMFWYRQDPGLGLRLIYFSYDVKMKEKGDIPEGYSVSREKKERFSLILESASTNQTSMYLCASTLGGSTDTQYFGPGTRLTVL.